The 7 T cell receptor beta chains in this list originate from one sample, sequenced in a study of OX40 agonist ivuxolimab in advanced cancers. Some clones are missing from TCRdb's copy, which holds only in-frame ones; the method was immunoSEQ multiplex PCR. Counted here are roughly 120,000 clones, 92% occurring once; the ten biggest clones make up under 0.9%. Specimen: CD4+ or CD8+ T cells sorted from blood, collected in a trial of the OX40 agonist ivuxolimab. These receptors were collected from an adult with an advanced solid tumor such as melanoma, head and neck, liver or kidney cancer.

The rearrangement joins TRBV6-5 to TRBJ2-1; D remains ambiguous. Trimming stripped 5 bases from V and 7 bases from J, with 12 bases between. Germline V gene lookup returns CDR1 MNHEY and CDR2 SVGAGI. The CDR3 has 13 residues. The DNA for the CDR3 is TGTGCCAGCAGTACGCCCCGAAGGAATGAGCAGTTCTTC. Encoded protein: CASSTPRRNEQFF.

In DNA form, the CDR3 reads TGTGCCAGCAGTTCAGGGGTTTACTATGGCTACACCTTC. As protein: CASSSGVYYGYTF. The chain carries TRBV6-1 and TRBJ1-2, with D maybe TRBD1 (6 bases). CDR1 MNHNS and CDR2 SASEGT come from the germline V gene. CDR3 length: 13 amino acids. The V end was cut by 5 bases, the J end by 3 bases, with 10 bases between.

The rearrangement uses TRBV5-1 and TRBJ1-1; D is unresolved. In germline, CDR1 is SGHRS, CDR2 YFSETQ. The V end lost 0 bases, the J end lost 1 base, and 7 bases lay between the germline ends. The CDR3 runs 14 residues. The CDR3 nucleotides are TGCGCCAGCAGCTTGGAAGTACGGAACACTGAAGCTTTCTTT. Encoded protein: CASSLEVRNTEAFF.

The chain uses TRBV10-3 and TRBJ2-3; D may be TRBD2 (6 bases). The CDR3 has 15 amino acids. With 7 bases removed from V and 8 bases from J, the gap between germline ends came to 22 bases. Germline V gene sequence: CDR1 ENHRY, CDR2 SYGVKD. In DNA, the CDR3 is TGTGCCATCACTGTAGGGACTCCCCCGAGGGTTACGCAGTATTTT. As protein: CAITVGTPPRVTQYF.

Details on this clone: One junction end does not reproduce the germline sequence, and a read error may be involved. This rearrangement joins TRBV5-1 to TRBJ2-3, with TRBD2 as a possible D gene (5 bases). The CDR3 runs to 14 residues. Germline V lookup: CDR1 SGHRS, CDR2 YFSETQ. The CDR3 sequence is CASSLGASTDTQYF. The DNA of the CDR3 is TGCGCCAGCAGCTTGGGGGCTAGCACGGATACGCAGTATTTT.

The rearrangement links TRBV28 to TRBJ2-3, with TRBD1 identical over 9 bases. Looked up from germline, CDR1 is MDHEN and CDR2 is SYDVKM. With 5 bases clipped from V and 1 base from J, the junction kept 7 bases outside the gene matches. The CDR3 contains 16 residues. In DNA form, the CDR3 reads TGTGCCAGCAGTACAGGGGGCGCCGGGGGCACAGATACGCAGTATTTT. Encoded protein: CASSTGGAGGTDTQYF.

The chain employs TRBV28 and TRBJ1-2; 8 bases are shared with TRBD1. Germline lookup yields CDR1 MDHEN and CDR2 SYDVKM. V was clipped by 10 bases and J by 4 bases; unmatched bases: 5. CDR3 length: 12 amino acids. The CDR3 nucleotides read TGTGCCACGGGGGACAGGCTCTATGGCTACACCTTC. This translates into CATGDRLYGYTF.